These T cell receptor beta chains were read from a single sample in a study of PD-L1 blockade in urothelial cancer. TCRdb's table, derived via immunoSEQ multiplex PCR, lists solely in-frame clones and lacks some. The repertoire has roughly 17,000 clones, 87% of them found once; the top ten carry 5.9%. The sequenced sample was PBMCs, obtained around atezolizumab (anti-PD-L1) treatment. The receptor set was obtained from a man aged 45 to 65 with urothelial cancer. CDR3s include the opening cysteine and the closing phenylalanine or tryptophan. Each record gives: D gene, V gene, J gene, CDR3 length, clone size, CDR3 protein, CDR3 DNA. A D gene is named only where the DNA matches it firmly. Size is omitted from some rows. Given values are once, few, many or a class for expanded clones.

>NA|TRBV9|TRBJ2-7|15|NA
CASSINPRAEYEQYF
TGTGCCAGCAGCATCAACCCCAGGGCGGAATACGAGCAGTACTTC
>NA|TRBV29-1|TRBJ1-2|13|NA
CSVEAEVNYGYTF
TGCAGCGTTGAAGCTGAGGTGAACTATGGCTACACCTTC
>TRBD2|TRBV5-1|TRBJ2-1|17|NA
CASSIFLAGERMDEQFF
TGCGCCAGCAGCATTTTTCTAGCGGGAGAACGGATGGATGAGCAGTTCTTC
>TRBD1|TRBV6-5|TRBJ2-7|13|NA
CASRTGGAYEQYF
TGTGCCAGCAGAACAGGGGGCGCCTACGAGCAGTACTTC
>NA|TRBV30|TRBJ2-7|14|NA
CAWSSWDTAYEQYF
TGTGCCTGGAGTTCGTGGGACACCGCCTACGAGCAGTACTTC
>TRBD1|TRBV7-2|TRBJ1-2|15|NA
CASSLAPGQGYGYTF
TGTGCCAGCAGCTTAGCGCCGGGACAGGGTTATGGCTACACCTTC
>TRBD1|TRBV15|TRBJ1-5|15|NA
CATSRESTGNQPQHF
TGTGCCACCAGCAGAGAATCGACAGGGAATCAGCCCCAGCATTTT
>NA|TRBV11-2|TRBJ2-2|14|NA
CASSADINTGELFF
TGTGCCAGCAGCGCAGACATTAACACCGGGGAGCTGTTTTTT
>NA|TRBV30|TRBJ2-4|15|NA
CAWSETALAKNIQYF
TGTGCCTGGAGTGAGACAGCTCTAGCCAAAAACATTCAGTACTTC
>NA|TRBV15|TRBJ1-6|12|NA
CATSSLFSPLHF
TGTGCCACCAGCAGCTTATTTTCACCCCTCCACTTT
>TRBD1|TRBV30|TRBJ1-1|13|NA
CAWTNDRDAEAFF
TGTGCCTGGACTAATGACAGGGACGCTGAAGCTTTCTTT
>NA|TRBV19|TRBJ1-3|16|few
CASSIGGGPTGNTIYF
TGTGCCAGTAGTATAGGGGGGGGGCCAACTGGAAACACCATATATTTT
>TRBD1|TRBV7-6|TRBJ2-1|16|NA
CASSLRAGTGLNEQFF
TGTGCCAGCAGCTTGCGGGCCGGGACAGGGTTAAATGAGCAGTTCTTC
>TRBD1|TRBV6-1|TRBJ2-5|14|NA
CASSDGTEVETQYF
TGTGCCAGCAGTGACGGGACAGAAGTAGAGACCCAGTACTTC
>TRBD1|TRBV7-9|TRBJ2-3|15|NA
CASSSPTGLTDTQYF
TGTGCCAGCAGCTCTCCGACAGGGCTCACAGATACGCAGTATTTT
>TRBD2|TRBV27|TRBJ2-1|15|NA
CASSLEREQYHEQFF
TGTGCCAGCAGTTTAGAGCGGGAGCAATACCATGAGCAGTTCTTC
>TRBD2|TRBV7-9|TRBJ2-1|17|NA
CASSSTQIAGGVNEQFF
TGTGCCAGCAGCTCCACCCAGATAGCGGGGGGGGTAAATGAGCAGTTCTTC
>TRBD2|TRBV6-6|TRBJ2-5|14|NA
CASGPIAGVETQYF
TGTGCCAGCGGTCCTATTGCGGGAGTAGAGACCCAGTACTTC
>NA|TRBV28|TRBJ1-1|16|NA
CASSLSDLVVNTEAFF
TGTGCCAGCAGTTTATCGGACTTGGTTGTGAACACTGAAGCTTTCTTT
>NA|TRBV12-5|TRBJ2-3|15|NA
CASGLATSSTDTQYF
TGTGCTAGTGGTTTGGCCACTAGTAGCACAGATACGCAGTATTTT
>TRBD2|TRBV7-3|TRBJ2-1|18|NA
CASSPRTSGVSSYNEQFF
TGTGCCAGCAGCCCACGGACTAGCGGGGTAAGCTCCTACAATGAGCAGTTCTTC
>TRBD2|TRBV5-1|TRBJ2-2|14|NA
CASSWGLAVGELFF
TGCGCCAGCAGCTGGGGACTAGCGGTCGGGGAGCTGTTTTTT
>TRBD2|TRBV28|TRBJ2-7|13|NA
CASTLAGIYEQYF
TGTGCCAGCACCCTAGCGGGTATCTACGAGCAGTACTTC
>NA|TRBV9|TRBJ2-2|14|NA
CASSVDRITGELFF
TGTGCCAGCAGCGTAGACAGGATCACCGGGGAGCTGTTTTTT
>NA|TRBV6-1|TRBJ2-3|15|NA
CASSVYGLSTDTQYF
TGTGCCAGCAGTGTGTACGGGTTAAGCACAGATACGCAGTATTTT
>NA|TRBV5-5|TRBJ2-7|16|NA
CASSYLDRRPLYEQYF
TGTGCCAGCAGCTATCTAGACAGGCGGCCCCTTTACGAGCAGTACTTC
>TRBD2|TRBV10-2|TRBJ2-7|12|NA
CASRRGGSEQYF
TGCGCCAGCAGGCGGGGGGGCTCCGAGCAGTACTTC
>TRBD2|TRBV5-1|TRBJ2-1|16|NA
CASSPSGGSSYNEQFF
TGCGCCAGCAGCCCGAGCGGGGGGAGCTCCTACAATGAGCAGTTCTTC
>TRBD1|TRBV5-1|TRBJ1-1|13|NA
CASRGGTNTEAFF
TGCGCTAGCAGGGGGGGGACGAACACTGAAGCTTTCTTT
>NA|TRBV11-2|TRBJ1-1|14|NA
CASSPTRMNTEAFF
TGTGCCAGCAGCCCGACACGTATGAACACTGAAGCTTTCTTT
>NA|TRBV15|TRBJ1-6|13|few
CATSRARDSPLHF
TGTGCCACCAGCAGAGCGAGGGATTCACCCCTCCACTTT
>TRBD1|TRBV2|TRBJ2-7|17|NA
CASSPLSGQGAFYEQYF
TGTGCCAGCAGCCCGCTTTCCGGACAGGGGGCGTTCTACGAGCAGTACTTC
>TRBD2|TRBV28|TRBJ2-7|15|once
CASNPGLAGPIEQYF
TGTGCCAGCAACCCGGGACTAGCGGGACCCATCGAGCAGTACTTC
>TRBD1|TRBV4-3|TRBJ2-3|15|NA
CASSPSTGFTDTQYF
TGCGCCAGCAGCCCTTCGACAGGGTTCACAGATACGCAGTATTTT
>NA|TRBV29-1|TRBJ2-1|16|NA
CSVEIARDSFLGEQFF
TGCAGCGTTGAAATTGCCCGGGACTCCTTTTTGGGTGAGCAGTTCTTC
>TRBD1|TRBV7-6|TRBJ2-7|16|once
CASSFEDPDRRYEQYF
TGTGCCAGCAGCTTTGAGGATCCGGACAGGCGCTACGAGCAGTACTTC
>TRBD2|TRBV19|TRBJ2-2|17|NA
CASSMRSLAGNTGELFF
TGTGCCAGTAGTATGAGGTCGTTAGCGGGGAACACCGGGGAGCTGTTTTTT
>TRBD2|TRBV2|TRBJ2-1|15|NA
CASSEGGSLNDEQFF
TGTGCCAGCAGTGAAGGCGGGAGTCTTAACGATGAGCAGTTCTTC
>TRBD1|TRBV30|TRBJ2-3|14|NA
CAWSNGQGTDTQYF
TGTGCCTGGAGTAACGGACAGGGGACAGATACGCAGTATTTT
>TRBD2|TRBV6-7|TRBJ2-5|15|NA
CASSYTGGQQETQYF
TGTGCCAGCAGTTACACGGGAGGGCAACAAGAGACCCAGTACTTC
>TRBD2|TRBV13|TRBJ2-5|14|NA
CASSLREVWETQYF
TGTGCCAGCAGCTTGCGGGAGGTATGGGAGACCCAGTACTTC
>NA|TRBV19|TRBJ2-5|15|once
CASSNLWGGDETQYF
TGTGCCAGTAGTAACCTATGGGGCGGGGACGAGACCCAGTACTTC
>TRBD1|TRBV15|TRBJ2-2|14|NA
CATSGRQGTGELFF
TGTGCCACCAGCGGGAGACAGGGTACCGGGGAGCTGTTTTTT
>TRBD2|TRBV19|TRBJ2-3|13|NA
CASSRSGADTQYF
TGTGCCAGTAGCCGTAGCGGGGCAGATACGCAGTATTTT
>NA|TRBV27|TRBJ1-1|13|NA
CASGRGANTEAFF
TGTGCCAGCGGCCGGGGGGCGAACACTGAAGCTTTCTTT
>TRBD1|TRBV28|TRBJ1-5|15|NA
CASSYLRQGAQPQHF
TGTGCCAGCAGTTATCTTAGGCAGGGGGCTCAGCCCCAGCATTTT
>TRBD1|TRBV6-1|TRBJ2-7|15|NA
CASSAKQGAFNEQYF
TGTGCCAGCAGCGCTAAACAGGGGGCTTTTAACGAGCAGTACTTC
>NA|TRBV7-3|TRBJ2-1|17|NA
CASSLGALASRYNEQFF
TGTGCCAGCAGCTTGGGGGCCCTGGCTAGCCGTTACAATGAGCAGTTCTTC
>TRBD2|TRBV7-3|TRBJ2-3|14|NA
CASSLTSGGDTQYF
TGTGCCAGCAGCTTGACTAGCGGGGGAGATACGCAGTATTTT
>TRBD2|TRBV7-8|TRBJ2-2|19|NA
CASSKAGLAGGSNTGELFF
TGTGCCAGCAGCAAGGCTGGACTAGCGGGAGGGTCGAACACCGGGGAGCTGTTTTTT